This T cell receptor (beta chain) was retrieved from a study of blood T cell repertoires in COVID-19. At the level of the study: Samples representing acute and convalescent COVID-19 were sourced from the United States, Italy and Spain. PBMCs, B-cell-depleted T cells, or T cells were the source of the cDNA or gDNA that made up the material.

Using immunoSEQ multiplex PCR, the repertoire was profiled, and TCRdb retains in-frame clones only, with some absent. In the table there are over 90,000 clones, under 80% of which are singletons. V was cut by 2 bases and J by 0 bases, with 8 bases left in between. The CDR3 length is 14 residues. Germline assignment: CDR1 SGHNT and CDR2 YENEEA. The gene calls are TRBV11-3 and TRBJ2-7; D gene unclear. Sample: peripheral blood. The TCR originated in a man between 65 and 79 years old with COVID-19, enrolled during active disease. The CDR3 loop reads CASSLNPYSYEQYF. The DNA of the CDR3 is TGTGCCAGCAGCTTAAATCCTTACTCCTACGAGCAGTACTTC.